This TCR beta chain was documented in a study of shared clonotypes between healthy human individuals. Points from the study as a whole: The study found lower generation probabilities in non-shared clonotypes than in those shared by all four donors. Naive CD4 clonotypes were shared across a few donors at roughly 5%.

The repertoire was sequenced with immunoSEQ multiplex PCR; TCRdb's copy has only in-frame clones and lacks some. The table lists some 2,000,000 clones, 85% to 95% of them singletons. Everyone who donated was a Caucasian adult who lived in Nashville, Tennessee. On this clone itself: Its matching antigen is unknown.

The CDR3 loop spans 16 amino acids. Trimming removed 4 bases from V and 0 bases from J, with 10 bases in between. Germline V gene sequence: CDR1 LNHDA, CDR2 SQIVND (reference sequence). Sequencing used naive CD4+ T cells sorted from blood. Documented subset: CD45RA+ positively selected. The chain links TRBV19 to TRBJ1-6; no firm D call. The TCR was taken from a man between 18 and 29 years old in good health. CDR3 sequence reads: CASSTDSSSYNSPLHF. CDR3 in DNA: TGTGCCAGTAGTACTGACTCAAGCTCCTATAATTCACCCCTCCACTTT.